This entry features one T cell receptor beta chain sequence. The CDR3 is made up of 16 amino acids. Looked up from germline, CDR1 is MNHEY and CDR2 is SVGAGI. Generated by immunoSEQ multiplex PCR, the TCRdb table keeps only in-frame clones and is missing some. Found here are approximately 11,000 clones, 60% to 80% of them singletons; the top ten hold under 30%. This record comes from a study of sequential checkpoint blockade in melanoma. Treatment of the sample: randomized to nivolumab then ipilimumab (arm A) or the reverse (arm B). Sorted cells were live CD3+CD8+, lacking CD19 and CD56, from PBMCs. The sequences come from CD8+ T cells sorted from blood (inferred from file names), collected from a patient given nivolumab and ipilimumab in sequence. This clonotype was obtained from a human donor with melanoma. This sequence joins TRBV6-5 and TRBJ2-5; 8 nucleotides align to TRBD2. The DNA matches TRBJ2-7 better at its end, which makes the J call doubtful. The CDR3 region has the DNA TGTGCCAGCAGTTACTTACCGGGACTAGGGCGATACGAGCAGTACTTC. This gives the protein CASSYLPGLGRYEQYF.